This T cell receptor beta chain comes out of a study of blood T cell repertoires in COVID-19. Background on the study: There were acute and convalescent COVID-19 samples, and they came from the United States, Italy and Spain. PBMCs, B-cell-depleted T cells, or T cells were the source of the cDNA or gDNA that made up the material.

As originally analysed: Amplification with reference gene primers provided the estimates of nucleated cell counts. Here immunoSEQ multiplex PCR was the method, and the copy in TCRdb shows in-frame clones only, minus some. The DNA gave D and trimming, while V, J and clone size come from that table. The data show hundreds of thousands of clones, about 83% seen once. V lost 7 bases and J 4 bases, leaving 11 bases between the germline ends. The CDR3 loop spans 13 amino acids. Germline CDR1 and CDR2: MNHEY and SMNVEV (reference sequence). The sequence was obtained from a woman aged 50 to 60 who had recovered from COVID-19. Sequenced material: peripheral blood. The rearrangement joins TRBV27 to TRBJ1-3; D is unresolved. Here the CDR3 DNA reads TGTGCCAGCACCCCCCGGGGAGGAAACACCATATATTTT. Amino acid sequence: CASTPRGGNTIYF.